This T cell receptor beta chain was profiled in a study of blood T cell repertoires in COVID-19. Looking at the study overall: Sites in the United States, Italy and Spain provided acute and convalescent COVID-19 samples. PBMCs, B-cell-depleted T cells, or T cells were the source of the cDNA or gDNA that made up the material.

Per the original methods: Amplified reference gene primers provided the basis for estimating nucleated cell counts. Sequencing was performed with immunoSEQ multiplex PCR; in TCRdb, only in-frame clones are kept and a portion is missing. V, J and clone size are those of that table, while D and trimming were read from the DNA. The table records around 140,000 clones, around 81% of them present only once. The CDR3 runs to 14 residues. The V gene's germline CDR1 is MNHEY and CDR2 SVGAGI. The trim removed 5 bases at V and 6 bases at J, leaving 10 bases unmatched. This chain uses TRBV6-5 with TRBJ2-7; TRBD1 matches at 7 bases. The TCR originated in a human donor in a cohort sampled during active COVID-19. The specimen sequenced was peripheral blood. In DNA, the CDR3 is TGTGCCAGCAGTACCTCACAGGGGACGAGCGAGCAGTACTTC. It specifies CASSTSQGTSEQYF.